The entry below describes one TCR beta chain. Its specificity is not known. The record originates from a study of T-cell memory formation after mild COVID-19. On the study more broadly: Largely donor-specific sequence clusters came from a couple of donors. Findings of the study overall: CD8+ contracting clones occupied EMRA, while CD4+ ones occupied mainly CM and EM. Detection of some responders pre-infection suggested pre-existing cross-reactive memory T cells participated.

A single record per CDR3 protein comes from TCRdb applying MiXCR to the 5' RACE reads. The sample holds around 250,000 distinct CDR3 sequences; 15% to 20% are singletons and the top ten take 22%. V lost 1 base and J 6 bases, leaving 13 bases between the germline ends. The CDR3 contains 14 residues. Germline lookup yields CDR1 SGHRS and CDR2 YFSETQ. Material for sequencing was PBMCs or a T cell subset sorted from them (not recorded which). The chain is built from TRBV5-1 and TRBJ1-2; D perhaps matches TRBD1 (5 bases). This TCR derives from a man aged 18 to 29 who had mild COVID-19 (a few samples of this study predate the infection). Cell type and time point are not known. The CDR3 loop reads CASSLRQLGHGYTF. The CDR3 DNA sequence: TGCGCCAGCAGCTTGCGACAGCTTGGTCATGGCTACACCTTC.